The 15 T cell receptor beta chains below were found in one sample sequenced in a study of beta chain features in type 1 diabetes. cDNA synthesis used the whole RNA isolate, giving expressed TCRB sequences. This table comes from immunoSEQ multiplex PCR, and its TCRdb copy is limited to in-frame clones, with some not included. The data hold roughly 450,000 clones, with roughly 10% observed a single time. What was sequenced was naive CD4+ T cells from blood. Receptor source: a woman between 18 and 29 years old in good health.

A remark on this clone: The junction and the germline gene differ at one end; a read error may be behind it. The gene calls are TRBV30 and TRBJ2-5, with D uncertain. In germline, CDR1 is GTSNPN, CDR2 SVGIG (reference sequence). The CDR3 runs to 11 residues. CDR3 bases: TGTGCCTGGAGTGTGGAAAGTACTGAGCACTTC. Translated: CAWSVESTEHF.

V usage is TRBV18 and J usage is TRBJ2-4; D call uncertain. V was clipped by 3 bases and J by 0 bases, with 3 bases between them. CDR3 length: 13 amino acids. Germline values: CDR1 KGHSH, CDR2 LQKENI. Here the CDR3 DNA reads TGTGCCAGCTCACCCTTAGCCAAAAACATTCAGTACTTC. Residues: CASSPLAKNIQYF.

The J gene is TRBJ2-5, the V gene TRBV5-1, with D hard to call. Germline-derived CDR1 and CDR2 are SGHRS and YFSETQ. Deletions cut 4 bases from V and 5 bases from J, with 9 bases between. The CDR3 extends over 12 amino acids. CDR3 sequence (DNA): TGCGCCAGCAGCAGCCAAGGGGAGACCCAGTACTTC. Amino acids: CASSSQGETQYF.

This clone was picked up a small number of times. This chain links TRBV30 with TRBJ1-1, with D possibly matching TRBD1 (5 bases). Trimming took 1 base from V and 0 from J, leaving 9 bases between them. The CDR3 has 14 residues. CDR1 and CDR2 (germline): GTSNPN, SVGIG (reference sequence). The chain's CDR3 is CAWSGGWLNTEAFF. CDR3 sequence (DNA): TGTGCCTGGAGTGGGGGCTGGCTGAACACTGAAGCTTTCTTT. Complete variable domain (other parts from reference TRBV30 and TRBJ1-1): SQTIHQWPATLVQPVGSPLSLECTVEGTSNPNLYWYRQAAGRGLQLLFYSVGIGQISSEVPQNLSASRPQDRQFILSSKKLLLSDSGFYLCAWSGGWLNTEAFFGQGTRLTVV.

This clone was picked up a small number of times. This rearrangement joins TRBV30 to TRBJ2-5; 9 bases are a match to TRBD1. The DNA end favors TRBJ2-7, so the J call may be wrong. The germline V gene encodes CDR1 GTSNPN and CDR2 SVGIG (reference sequence). CDR3 size: 14 residues. As DNA, the CDR3 is TGTGCCTGGAGTGCCGGGACAGGGAGCCACGAGCAGTACTTC. Encoded protein: CAWSAGTGSHEQYF.

The V call is TRBV5-1, the J call TRBJ2-1; TRBD1 matches at 12 bases. The CDR3 sequence is 16 residues long. With V trimmed by 0 bases and J by 7 bases, 5 bases remained unmatched. Per germline, CDR1 SGHRS and CDR2 YFSETQ. The CDR3 loop reads CASSLEGQGAGNEQFF. The CDR3 DNA reads as TGCGCCAGCAGCTTGGAGGGACAGGGGGCCGGTAATGAGCAGTTCTTC.

This clone showed up just a few times. This sequence joins TRBV7-2 and TRBJ2-5, with D hard to call. CDR3 length: 12 residues. CDR1 SGHTA and CDR2 FQGNSA come from the germline V gene. V shed 6 bases and J shed 5 bases, with 10 bases lying between them. The CDR3 DNA reads as TGTGCCAGCAGTTCCAAAGGGGAGACCCAGTACTTC. This codes for CASSSKGETQYF.

In this sample, this clone turned up a few times. This rearrangement joins TRBV11-1 to TRBJ2-7; tentative D call: TRBD2 (6 bases). Germline V CDR1 and CDR2: SGHAT, FQDESV (reference sequence). The CDR3 is 13 amino acids. The ends were cut back, 3 bases at V and 1 base at J, with 7 bases in the middle. The CDR3 DNA reads TGTGCCAGCAGCTTTCGGGGGTCCTACGAGCAGTACTTC. Translation: CASSFRGSYEQYF.

The chain has TRBV18 and TRBJ1-4; a weak D match, TRBD1 (6 bases). This CDR3 is 15 amino acids long. Per germline, CDR1 KGHSH and CDR2 LQKENI. V dropped 0 bases and J dropped 8 bases, with 13 bases sitting between them. The CDR3 DNA sequence: TGTGCCAGCTCACCACCGAACAGGGAGGGGGAAAAACTGTTTTTT. Its translation: CASSPPNREGEKLFF.

This sequence joins TRBV28 and TRBJ1-6; no clear D. Per germline, CDR1 MDHEN and CDR2 SYDVKM. Trimming took 3 bases from V and 6 from J, leaving 9 bases between them. CDR3 length: 14 amino acids. The CDR3 sequence: CASSFGLSNSPLHF. The CDR3 region has the DNA TGTGCCAGCAGTTTTGGGCTGAGTAATTCACCCCTCCACTTT.

The genes are TRBV7-9 and TRBJ1-2; D gene unclear. Germline CDR1 and CDR2: SEHNR and FQNEAQ (reference sequence). The CDR3 spans 14 residues. Trimming cost V 1 base and J 0 bases, with 6 bases left between them. CDR3 DNA: TGTGCCAGCAGCTTAGGCACAGCTAACTATGGCTACACCTTC. Its translation is CASSLGTANYGYTF.

Concerning this clone itself: Within the sample, other DNA sequences also encode this same CDR3. The chain joins TRBV7-2 to TRBJ2-1; D gene ambiguous. CDR3 length equals 14 residues. V lost 3 bases and J lost 0, with 6 bases in between. Per the germline V gene, CDR1 is SGHTA and CDR2 is FQGNSA. CDR3 in amino acids: CASSLRSSYNEQFF. DNA for the CDR3: TGTGCCAGCAGCTTGAGGAGCTCCTACAATGAGCAGTTCTTC.

This clone was counted between two and nine times. Other nucleotide sequences from this sample produce the same CDR3. The chain joins TRBV5-1 to TRBJ2-6; D ambiguous. Per the germline V gene, CDR1 is SGHRS and CDR2 is YFSETQ. Deletions cut 4 bases from V and 0 bases from J, with 5 bases between. This CDR3 region has 14 residues. The CDR3 DNA is TGCGCCAGCAGCCTACGCTCTGGGGCCAACGTCCTGACTTTC. Protein sequence: CASSLRSGANVLTF.

The table lists this clone with a few counts. The chain couples TRBV25-1 to TRBJ1-2; D not resolved. The germline V gene encodes CDR1 MGHDK and CDR2 SYGVNS. CDR3 size: 13 residues. Trimming stripped 5 bases from V and 1 base from J, with 8 bases between. The CDR3 spells CASSKTSNYGYTF. In DNA, the CDR3 is TGTGCCAGCAGTAAGACAAGTAACTATGGCTACACCTTC.

This clone was counted only a few times. The chain links TRBV7-2 to TRBJ2-7; TRBD2 matches at 11 bases. From germline, CDR1 is SGHTA and CDR2 FQGNSA. After removal of 6 bases from V and 3 bases from J, the junction contained 7 bases not matched to a gene. The length of the CDR3 is 15 residues. In DNA form, the CDR3 reads TGTGCCAGCAGTACCACTAGCGGGAGCTTCTACGAGCAGTACTTC. Translating it yields CASSTTSGSFYEQYF.